This entry lists 29 T cell receptor beta chains sequenced from one sample in a study of PD-L1 blockade in urothelial cancer. The time point here: pretreatment peripheral blood. Produced via immunoSEQ multiplex PCR; TCRdb's table is partial and in-frame only. The profile shows roughly 16,000 clones, approximately 90% of them singletons. The specimen was PBMCs, collected around atezolizumab (anti-PD-L1) treatment. All receptors derive from a man in his 70s with urothelial cancer.

This chain joins TRBV25-1 and TRBJ1-5; D is unresolved. Germline loops: CDR1 MGHDK, CDR2 SYGVNS. V lost 6 bases and J 4 bases, leaving 7 bases between the germline ends. The CDR3 has 12 amino acids. In nucleotides, the CDR3 is TGTGCCAGCAGGGGCCCAAATCAGCCCCAGCATTTT. It is translated as CASRGPNQPQHF.

The chain has TRBV11-2 and TRBJ2-2, with a tentative D call TRBD2 (6 bases). Per the germline V gene, CDR1 is SGHAT and CDR2 is FQNNGV. CDR3 length equals 14 residues. V lost 5 bases to trimming and J lost 5 bases, with 12 bases between them. As DNA, the CDR3 is TGTGCCAGCAGCCCCACCGGGACTACCGGGGAGCTGTTTTTT. Protein product: CASSPTGTTGELFF.

The rearrangement uses TRBV6-1 and TRBJ2-7; 11 bases map to TRBD1. The germline V gene has CDR1 MNHNS and CDR2 SASEGT. CDR3 length: 10 amino acids. V shed 11 bases, J shed 9 bases, and the junction held 3 bases outside the gene matches. The CDR3 nucleotides are TGTGCCCGAGGGACAGGGGGGCAGTACTTC. Amino acid sequence: CARGTGGQYF.

To note about this clone: Compared with germline, one end of the junction differs, possibly owing to a read error. The chain has TRBV25-1 and TRBJ2-5, with D possibly being TRBD2 (6 bases). This CDR3 has 15 residues. From germline, CDR1 is MGHDK and CDR2 SYGVNS. CDR3 protein: CASSSDLTGGRILDF. CDR3 nucleotide sequence: TGTGCCAGCAGCTCAGACCTTACCGGGGGACGGATACTGGACTTC.

The CDR3 DNA reads as TGTGCCAGCAGAGAACTACAGGGTAGGCAGCCCCAGCATTTT. Translating gives CASRELQGRQPQHF. The V gene is TRBV27, the J gene TRBJ1-5; D perhaps matches TRBD1 (6 bases). CDR1 is MNHEY, CDR2 SMNVEV, per germline (reference sequence). This CDR3 comprises 14 residues. Trimming left V 6 bases short and J 7 bases short, with 16 bases between.

The rearrangement uses TRBV2 and TRBJ1-4; D is perhaps TRBD1 (6 bases). The germline CDR1 and CDR2 sequences are SNHLY and FYNNEI. V gave up 10 bases and J gave up 8 bases, with 17 bases separating them. The CDR3 loop spans 13 amino acids. CDR3 region: CATQDRSYEKLFF. In DNA, the CDR3 is TGTGCCACACAAGACAGGTCCTACGAAAAACTGTTTTTT.

The chain is built from TRBV30 and TRBJ1-2, with D perhaps TRBD1 (5 bases). Germline-derived CDR1 and CDR2 are GTSNPN and SVGIG (reference sequence). The CDR3 runs to 15 residues. V was shortened by 2 bases and J by 4 bases, with 17 bases between the two germline ends. CDR3 amino acids: CAWSPRGGERYGYTF. In nucleotides, the CDR3 is TGTGCCTGGAGTCCTCGGGGAGGGGAGCGCTATGGCTACACCTTC.

V usage is TRBV9 and J usage is TRBJ2-7, with D tentatively TRBD2 (5 bases). Germline values: CDR1 SGDLS, CDR2 YYNGEE. Trimming removed 0 bases from V and 7 bases from J, with 11 bases in between. This CDR3 has 13 amino acids. The CDR3 region is CASSVEARGEQYF. CDR3 DNA: TGTGCCAGCAGCGTAGAAGCCAGAGGGGAGCAGTACTTC. Full variable domain (remainder filled in from reference TRBV9 and TRBJ2-7): DSGVTQTPKHLITATGQRVTLRCSPRSGDLSVYWYQQSLDQGLQFLIQYYNGEERAKGNILERFSAQQFPDLHSELNLSSLELGDSALYFCASSVEARGEQYFGPGTRLTVT.

The chain joins TRBV5-1 to TRBJ1-1; D is unresolved. Germline assignment: CDR1 SGHRS and CDR2 YFSETQ. V was shortened by 2 bases and J by 6 bases, with 17 bases between the two germline ends. CDR3 length: 15 amino acids. This chain's CDR3 is CASSLAGSLAAEAFF. CDR3 bases: TGCGCCAGCAGCTTAGCCGGGTCCCTGGCCGCTGAAGCTTTCTTT. Full variable domain (rest looked up from reference TRBV5-1 and TRBJ1-1): KAGVTQTPRYLIKTRGQQVTLSCSPISGHRSVSWYQQTPGQGLQFLFEYFSETQRNKGNFPGRFSGRQFSNSRSEMNVSTLELGDSALYLCASSLAGSLAAEAFFGQGTRLTVV.

A word on this clone: Other DNA sequences in the same sample also yield this CDR3. This rearrangement joins TRBV5-1 to TRBJ2-1; D might be TRBD2 (6 bases). The CDR3 sequence is 15 residues long. Trimming left V 4 bases short and J 0 bases short, with 11 bases between. Germline CDR1 and CDR2: SGHRS and YFSETQ. CDR3 in DNA: TGCGCCAGCAGCGGCGGGGTGAGCTCCTACAATGAGCAGTTCTTC. It is translated as CASSGGVSSYNEQFF.

This clone appeared a single time. This chain links TRBV19 with TRBJ2-2; TRBD1 aligns across 9 bases. This CDR3 is built from 15 residues. Germline V gives CDR1 LNHDA, CDR2 SQIVND (reference sequence). V was clipped by 6 bases and J by 4 bases; unmatched bases: 6. The CDR3 spells CASRSRDRATGELFF. In DNA, the CDR3 is TGTGCCAGTAGAAGCCGGGACAGGGCCACCGGGGAGCTGTTTTTT. Drawing the rest from reference TRBV19 and TRBJ2-2, the complete variable domain is DGGITQSPKYLFRKEGQNVTLSCEQNLNHDAMYWYRQDPGQGLRLIYYSQIVNDFQKGDIAEGYSVSREKKESFPLTVTSAQKNPTAFYLCASRSRDRATGELFFGEGSRLTVL.

This chain joins TRBV6-1 and TRBJ2-7; D is possibly TRBD2 (5 bases). CDR1 and CDR2 (germline): MNHNS, SASEGT. Trimming took 3 bases from V and 4 from J, leaving 13 bases between them. CDR3 length: 14 amino acids. The CDR3 nucleotides are TGTGCCAGCAGTGATGCCGGCCGAGGGTACGAGCAGTACTTC. It specifies CASSDAGRGYEQYF.

This rearrangement joins TRBV4-1 to TRBJ1-4; weak D call: TRBD1 (5 bases). The germline CDR1 and CDR2 sequences are MGHRA and YSYEKL. The CDR3 has 13 amino acids. V dropped 1 base and J dropped 8 bases, with 8 bases sitting between them. The CDR3 region has the DNA TGCGCCAGCAGCCAAGCCCACAGGGAAAAACTGTTTTTT. Protein product: CASSQAHREKLFF.

V usage is TRBV5-1 and J usage is TRBJ1-2, with a tentative D call TRBD1 (6 bases). The CDR3 is 13 residues long. Germline CDR1 and CDR2: SGHRS and YFSETQ. V lost 4 bases to trimming and J lost 8 bases, with 15 bases between them. The CDR3 DNA follows: TGCGCCAGCAGCGCCTCAGGGGTGGAGGGCTACACCTTC. This translates into CASSASGVEGYTF.

V usage is TRBV6-1 and J usage is TRBJ1-4; D is unclear. Trimming removed 8 bases at V and 0 bases at J, with 10 bases between. Germline V CDR1 and CDR2: MNHNS, SASEGT. The CDR3 spans 14 residues. The CDR3 is CASRLGATNEKLFF. CDR3 nucleotides: TGTGCCAGCCGTCTCGGGGCAACTAATGAAAAACTGTTTTTT.

The chain has TRBV6-5 and TRBJ2-2; TRBD1 is a possible D gene (5 bases). The CDR3 contains 14 residues. In germline, CDR1 is MNHEY, CDR2 SVGAGI. With 5 bases removed from V and 8 bases from J, the gap between germline ends came to 15 bases. The CDR3 sequence: CASSPAAGRGELFF. CDR3 nucleotides: TGTGCCAGCAGTCCGGCGGCAGGGCGGGGGGAGCTGTTTTTT.

Concerning this clone itself: Germline and junction disagree at one end, which may indicate a read error. The V and J genes are TRBV4-1 and TRBJ2-7; D call uncertain. The CDR3 sequence is 15 residues long. CDR1 is MGHRA and CDR2 is YSYEKL in the germline V gene. CDR3 region: CASTQDSRHPYEQYF. CDR3 coding DNA: TGCGCCAGCACCCAAGATTCGCGACATCCCTACGAGCAGTACTTC.

The chain joins TRBV2 to TRBJ1-2; D may be TRBD1 (5 bases). V lost 8 bases and J 4 bases, leaving 17 bases between the germline ends. CDR1 is SNHLY and CDR2 is FYNNEI in the germline V gene. The CDR3 runs to 14 residues. CDR3 loop: CASPGTREIYGYTF. The CDR3 bases are TGTGCCAGCCCCGGGACCCGGGAGATCTATGGCTACACCTTC.

V is TRBV5-1 and J is TRBJ1-6; 8 nucleotides align to TRBD1. The CDR3 totals 16 residues. The ends lost 3 bases at V and 5 bases at J; junction bases unmatched: 7. Germline V gene sequence: CDR1 SGHRS, CDR2 YFSETQ. The CDR3 DNA reads as TGCGCCAGCAGCTCGCCCGGACAGGGAAATAATTCACCCCTCCACTTT. Translated: CASSSPGQGNNSPLHF.

The chain has TRBV6-1 and TRBJ2-1; D ambiguous. This CDR3 region has 16 residues. CDR1 and CDR2 from the germline V gene are MNHNS and SASEGT. V was shortened by 2 bases and J by 3 bases, with 14 bases between the two germline ends. In DNA, the CDR3 is TGTGCCAGCAGTGAATTTTTAGAGCCTGGCTACAATGAGCAGTTCTTC. Its protein product is CASSEFLEPGYNEQFF.

This chain uses TRBV7-9 with TRBJ2-7, with 7 bases fitting TRBD1. The CDR3 has 14 amino acids. CDR1 and CDR2 from the germline V gene are SEHNR and FQNEAQ (reference sequence). J gave up 1 base and V 4 bases, and 4 bases lay outside the gene matches. The CDR3: CASSSRQGSYEQYF. The CDR3 DNA follows: TGTGCCAGCAGCTCCCGACAGGGATCCTACGAGCAGTACTTC.

The rearrangement joins TRBV30 to TRBJ2-7; 8 bases match TRBD2. Germline trimming cut 2 bases from V and 4 bases from J; bases unmatched to any gene: 4. The CDR3 contains 13 residues. Germline lookup yields CDR1 GTSNPN and CDR2 SVGIG (reference sequence). CDR3 nucleotide sequence: TGTGCCTGGAGTCCGGGGGGGGTATACGAGCAGTACTTC. It specifies CAWSPGGVYEQYF.

This clone has just one count. The V and J genes are TRBV2 and TRBJ2-3; 7 bases align to TRBD2. CDR1 is SNHLY, CDR2 FYNNEI, per germline. The V and J ends lost 4 bases and 1 base, in that order; junction bases with no gene match: 5. This CDR3 has 15 amino acids. CDR3 bases: TGTGCCAGCAGTGGGGAGGGTAGGGGCACAGATACGCAGTATTTT. Amino acid sequence: CASSGEGRGTDTQYF.

J is TRBJ2-3 and V is TRBV5-1, with D maybe TRBD1 (7 bases). CDR3 length: 15 residues. CDR1 and CDR2 (germline): SGHRS, YFSETQ. The ends were cut back, 5 bases at V and 5 bases at J, with 18 bases in the middle. In DNA, the CDR3 is TGCGCCAGCAGTTCCAGGGGGGTAGGCAAAGATACGCAGTATTTT. This encodes CASSSRGVGKDTQYF.

The chain employs TRBV4-1 and TRBJ1-2; D is undetermined. This CDR3 is built from 14 residues. Between the trimmed V and J ends, which lost 0 bases and 0 bases, there was a span of 5 bases. Germline CDR1 and CDR2: MGHRA and YSYEKL. The CDR3 region has the DNA TGCGCCAGCAGCCAAGACCAGTCTAACTATGGCTACACCTTC. Amino acid sequence: CASSQDQSNYGYTF.

The V gene is TRBV5-1, the J gene TRBJ1-2, with D possibly matching TRBD1 (6 bases). V was pared by 3 bases and J by 6 bases, with 18 bases between. Germline CDR1 is SGHRS and CDR2 is YFSETQ. This CDR3 comprises 15 residues. The chain's CDR3 is CASSSTVGGLDGYTF. The CDR3 region has the DNA TGCGCCAGCAGCTCAACAGTGGGGGGGCTAGATGGCTACACCTTC.

The chain has TRBV4-1 and TRBJ1-3; TRBD1 agrees at 10 bases. The CDR3 consists of 15 residues. Germline CDR1 reads MGHRA; CDR2 reads YSYEKL. The trim removed 3 bases at V and 9 bases at J, leaving 8 bases unmatched. The CDR3 protein is CASSHRGTGEVTIYF. The CDR3 nucleotides read TGCGCCAGCAGCCATCGAGGGACAGGGGAGGTCACCATATATTTT.

This chain links TRBV4-1 with TRBJ1-5; D is perhaps TRBD1 (5 bases). Trimming stripped 0 bases from V and 5 bases from J, with 14 bases between. CDR3 size: 16 residues. Germline V CDR1 and CDR2: MGHRA, YSYEKL. CDR3 in DNA: TGCGCCAGCAGCCAAGATGCGGGGACTCTATATCAGCCCCAGCATTTT. Translating it yields CASSQDAGTLYQPQHF.

The gene calls are TRBV19 and TRBJ1-2; 9 bases line up with TRBD1. The V gene's germline CDR1 is LNHDA and CDR2 SQIVND (reference sequence). V shed 1 base, J shed 8 bases, and the junction held 5 bases outside the gene matches. The CDR3 runs to 14 residues. The CDR3 DNA reads as TGTGCCAGTAGTATAGGGGACAGGGTTCGGGGCTACACCTTC. It translates to CASSIGDRVRGYTF.